The sequence of this TCR beta chain was determined in a study of shared clonotypes between healthy human individuals. The CDR3 contains 14 residues. The method was immunoSEQ multiplex PCR; TCRdb's version includes in-frame clones alone and lacks a portion of them. The repertoire holds under 2.5 million clones, with around 90% as singletons. This receptor was identified in a man aged 18-30 years in good health. Some clones in this sample may be carry-over from other donors' samples. The rearrangement links TRBV21-1 to TRBJ2-3; the DNA was not compared with TRBD1, the D call given in the table. TRBV21-1 is designated a pseudogene. The sequenced sample consisted of naive CD4+ T cells from PBMCs. Subset in this sample: CD45RA+ positively selected. CDR3 sequence: CASRVQVRTDTQYF. CDR3 in DNA: TGTGCCAGCAGGGTACAGGTACGGACAGATACGCAGTATTTT.